The count of the clone carrying this TCR beta chain is one. V lost 4 bases, J lost 2 bases, and 6 bases stayed unmatched. Germline assignment: CDR1 MGHDK and CDR2 SYGVNS. The CDR3 runs 15 residues. Authors' methods: Amplified reference gene primers provided the basis for estimating nucleated cell counts. Sequencing was performed with immunoSEQ multiplex PCR; in TCRdb, only in-frame clones are kept and a portion is missing. V, J and clone size are those of that table, while D and trimming were read from the DNA. Of about 240,000 clones in the sample, over 80% were seen once. This specimen belongs to a study of blood T cell repertoires in COVID-19.

The origin of this receptor is a woman aged 25 to 39 with acute COVID-19. Material: PBMCs or T cells enriched from blood (not recorded which). The chain is built from TRBV25-1 and TRBJ2-7, with 9 bases identical to TRBD1. This chain's CDR3 is CASSAWTGEAYEQYF. The CDR3 DNA sequence: TGTGCCAGCAGTGCCTGGACAGGGGAAGCCTACGAGCAGTACTTC.